The rows below give T cell receptor beta chains drawn from one sample of a study of blood T cell repertoires in COVID-19. TCRdb's copy holds only in-frame clones and misses some; the assay was immunoSEQ multiplex PCR. The table records fewer than 250,000 clones, more than 70% of them present only once. Sequencing was performed on peripheral blood. Receptors originate from a man over 45 with active or convalescent COVID-19. The CDR3 runs from the conserved cysteine through the conserved F or W. The order of the fields is D gene, J gene, clone size, V gene, CDR3 DNA, CDR3 protein. D genes are given only for firm matches. Clone size is stated in some rows and not others, as once, few, many or a class when expanded.

TRBD1	TRBJ2-7	-	TRBV28	TGTGCCAGCAGTTTTGTGAGACAGGGAGACGAGCAGTACTTC	CASSFVRQGDEQYF
-	TRBJ2-5	-	TRBV9	TGTGCCAGCAGCCTTTCCGTAGGGGTGGAAGAGACCCAGTACTTC	CASSLSVGVEETQYF
TRBD1	TRBJ2-7	-	TRBV15	TGTGCCACCAGCAGAGACCAAGGGACAGCCTACGAGCAGTACTTC	CATSRDQGTAYEQYF
-	TRBJ2-7	-	TRBV6-5	TGTGCCAGCAGTAACCGGGACACCTACGAGCAGTACTTC	CASSNRDTYEQYF
TRBD1	TRBJ1-2	-	TRBV28	TGTGCCAGCAGTGTACAGGGGGCGAAGGGCTACACCTTC	CASSVQGAKGYTF
-	TRBJ2-1	-	TRBV5-1	TGCGCCAGCAGCTTGGATGGCGGGACGAATGAGCAGTTCTTC	CASSLDGGTNEQFF
-	TRBJ2-7	-	TRBV5-1	TGCGCCAGCAGCTTGGGGGAGCTGGGGCAGTACTTC	CASSLGELGQYF
TRBD1	TRBJ2-7	-	TRBV6-5	TGTGCCAGCAGTACGCGGACAGGGAGCCCTGAGCAGTACTTC	CASSTRTGSPEQYF
-	TRBJ2-2	-	TRBV7-3	TGTGCCAGCAGCTCCTCCGACTCGAGCACCGGGGAGCTGTTTTTT	CASSSSDSSTGELFF
-	TRBJ1-5	-	TRBV2	TGTGCCAGCAGTGTCAATAGCAATCAGCCCCAGCATTTT	CASSVNSNQPQHF
TRBD1	TRBJ1-1	-	TRBV19	TGTGCCAGTAGTACTGAGACAGGGCGTTTTGACACTGAAGCTTTCTTT	CASSTETGRFDTEAFF
TRBD2	TRBJ2-5	-	TRBV6-6	TGTGCCAGCAGATCTAGCGGGGGGGCGGGGCAAGAGACCCAGTACTTC	CASRSSGGAGQETQYF
-	TRBJ2-3	-	TRBV30	TGTGCCTGGAGTGCAGGGCCAGATACGCAGTATTTT	CAWSAGPDTQYF
TRBD2	TRBJ2-1	-	TRBV7-9	TGTGCCAGCAGCTTAAGGCGCGGGAGCGTCTACAATGAGCAGTTCTTC	CASSLRRGSVYNEQFF
-	TRBJ1-2	-	TRBV19	TGTGCCAGTAGTCCCACCCGGGTGGCCGGCTACACCTTC	CASSPTRVAGYTF
TRBD2	TRBJ2-1	-	TRBV27	TGTGCCAGCAGCTATTTTGGGGGAGGGCCGGAGTATGAGCAGTTCTTC	CASSYFGGGPEYEQFF
TRBD1	TRBJ1-2	-	TRBV6-5	TGTGCCAGCAGTTACTCCGGGACAGTTAATGGCTACACCTTC	CASSYSGTVNGYTF
-	TRBJ1-2	-	TRBV21-1	TGTGCCAGCTCCTGTCTACCAAGTTATACAGGGGACAGGGGCTACACCTTC	CASSCLPSYTGDRGYTF
-	TRBJ1-5	-	TRBV6-2/TRBV6-3	TGTGCCAGCAGTTATTTGGGCTATAGCAATCAGCCCCAGCATTTT	CASSYLGYSNQPQHF
TRBD1	TRBJ2-1	-	TRBV15	TGTGCCACCAGCAGGGGGACAGGGGGCCTCAATGAGCAGTTCTTC	CATSRGTGGLNEQFF
-	TRBJ1-5	few	TRBV28	TGTGCCAGCAGGTACCAGGGTGGCAATCAGCCCCAGCATTTT	CASRYQGGNQPQHF
-	TRBJ1-1	-	TRBV30	TGTGCCTCCGCACGACGGAGAACTGAAGCTTTCTTT	CASARRRTEAFF
TRBD2	TRBJ2-7	-	TRBV11-3	TGTGCCAGCAGCTGCCGACTAGCGGGCTACGAGCAGTACTTC	CASSCRLAGYEQYF
TRBD1	TRBJ2-1	-	TRBV6-6	TGTGCCAGCAGTATTCAGGGGGTTTCCTACAATGAGCAGTTCTTC	CASSIQGVSYNEQFF
-	TRBJ2-2	-	TRBV25-1	TGTGCCAGCAGTGAATCCGCGAACACCGGGGAGCTGTTTTTT	CASSESANTGELFF
TRBD2	TRBJ2-2	-	TRBV7-2	TGTGCCAGCAGACCGGGACTAGCGGGTACCGGGGAGCTGTTTTTT	CASRPGLAGTGELFF
-	TRBJ2-1	-	TRBV11-2	TGTGCCAGCAGCCCAGGGGTTGGACAGAAGAGGAATGAGCAGTTCTTC	CASSPGVGQKRNEQFF
-	TRBJ1-1	-	TRBV7-3	TGTGCCAGCAGTAACTACGGTGACACTGAAGCTTTCTTT	CASSNYGDTEAFF
-	TRBJ2-5	-	TRBV6-5	TGTGCCAGCAGAAGGTCGGGGTGGTTGGATGAGACCCAGTACTTC	CASRRSGWLDETQYF
TRBD2	TRBJ2-5	once	TRBV12-3/TRBV12-4	TGTGCCAGCAAGGGGACTAGCGGGGGGACCCAGTACTTC	CASKGTSGGTQYF
-	TRBJ1-4	-	TRBV18	TGTGCCAGCTCATCCTCCGCGGGAGGGATTGATGAAAAACTGTTTTTT	CASSSSAGGIDEKLFF
-	TRBJ1-1	-	TRBV24-1	TGTGCCAGCCACCAAGGCGGTAGTACTGAAGCTTTCTTT	CASHQGGSTEAFF
-	TRBJ1-2	-	TRBV29-1	TGCAGCGTTGAACAGGGGACCTCAAACTATGGCTACACCTTC	CSVEQGTSNYGYTF
-	TRBJ2-1	-	TRBV19	TGTGCCAGTAGCGGCCAAAGCGCCTACAATGAGCAGTTCTTC	CASSGQSAYNEQFF
TRBD1	TRBJ2-2	-	TRBV28	TGTGCCAGCAGTTTATCGGGACAGATAAACACCGGGGAGCTGTTTTTT	CASSLSGQINTGELFF
TRBD1	TRBJ2-1	-	TRBV5-5	TGTGCCAGCACCTCACAGGGGGCAACTCGGAATGAGCAGTTCTTC	CASTSQGATRNEQFF
-	TRBJ1-3	-	TRBV2	TGTGCCAGCAGTGACAGACTCTCTGGAAACACCATATATTTT	CASSDRLSGNTIYF
-	TRBJ2-1	once	TRBV3-1/TRBV3-2	TGTGCCAGCAGCCAAGAAGTAGGGGTCCAGCGAAATGAGCAGTTCTTC	CASSQEVGVQRNEQFF
TRBD1	TRBJ1-1	-	TRBV18	TGTGCCAGCTCAACGGCGGGGGACAGGGGCACTGAAGCTTTCTTT	CASSTAGDRGTEAFF
TRBD1	TRBJ1-1	few	TRBV3-1/TRBV3-2	TGTGCCAGCAGCCCTGGACAGGGGAGAAGGAACACTGAAGCTTTCTTT	CASSPGQGRRNTEAFF
-	TRBJ1-1	-	TRBV2	TGTGCCAGCAGTGAAGGTAGGGGTCCTGAAGCTTTCTTT	CASSEGRGPEAFF
-	TRBJ2-3	-	TRBV11-3	TGTGCCAGCAGCTTAGACGGAGGAGCCACAGATACGCAGTATTTT	CASSLDGGATDTQYF
TRBD1	TRBJ1-6	few	TRBV9	TGTGCCAGCAGCGGTGGACAGGGAGGGTGGTCACCCCTCCACTTT	CASSGGQGGWSPLHF
TRBD2	TRBJ2-1	-	TRBV7-2	TGTGCCAGCAGCCTAAGCGGGGGCTCCTACAATGAGCAGTTCTTC	CASSLSGGSYNEQFF
TRBD1	TRBJ1-2	-	TRBV2	TGTGCCAGCAGTAAAGACAGGGGGTTCTCCGGGGTCTATGGCTACACCTTC	CASSKDRGFSGVYGYTF
-	TRBJ1-3	-	TRBV7-8	TGTGCCAGCAGCCCCCGTACAGGGTATACTGGAAACACCATATATTTT	CASSPRTGYTGNTIYF
-	TRBJ1-5	once	TRBV2	TGTGCCAGCAGTGAAGAAGAGGGTTGGCAGCCCCAGCATTTT	CASSEEEGWQPQHF
-	TRBJ1-1	-	TRBV6-2/TRBV6-3	TGTGCCAGCAGTTATGAGTACACTGAAGCTTTCTTT	CASSYEYTEAFF
TRBD2	TRBJ2-3	-	TRBV5-3	TGTGCCAGAAGCTTGTTCCTAGCGGGAGGGCCTTGCACAGATACGCAGTATTTT	CARSLFLAGGPCTDTQYF
-	TRBJ1-1	once	TRBV14	TGTGCCAGCAGCAATCTTTTCGGGGGAGAGGGAGCTTTCTTT	CASSNLFGGEGAFF
TRBD1	TRBJ2-7	-	TRBV5-1	TGCGCCAGCTGCCCCGAGGGGGTCAGGGGGGAGCAGTACTTC	CASCPEGVRGEQYF
TRBD2	TRBJ2-7	few	TRBV9	TGTGCCAGCAGCGAGGGAGCCACTAGCGGGGTCTACGAGCAGTACTTC	CASSEGATSGVYEQYF
-	TRBJ1-1	-	TRBV6-2/TRBV6-3	TGTGCCAGCAGTTTCGAGACACCGGCGACAGTCAACACTGAAGCTTTCTTT	CASSFETPATVNTEAFF
-	TRBJ1-1	-	TRBV18	TGTGCCAGCTCACCGGATTCGGCCGGGGGAACTGAAGCTTTCTTT	CASSPDSAGGTEAFF
-	TRBJ1-5	-	TRBV18	TGTGCCAGCTCACCACCGGCGGCGGCGGGCAATCAGCCCCAGCATTTT	CASSPPAAAGNQPQHF